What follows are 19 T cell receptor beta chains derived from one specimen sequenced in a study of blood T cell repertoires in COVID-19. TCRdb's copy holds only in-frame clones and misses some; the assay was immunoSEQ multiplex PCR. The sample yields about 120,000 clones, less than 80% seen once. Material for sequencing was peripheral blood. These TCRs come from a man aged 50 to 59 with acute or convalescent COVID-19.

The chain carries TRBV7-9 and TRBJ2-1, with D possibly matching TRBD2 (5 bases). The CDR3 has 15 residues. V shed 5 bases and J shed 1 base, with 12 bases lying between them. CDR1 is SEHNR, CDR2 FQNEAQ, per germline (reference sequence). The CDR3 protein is CASSGVGGSYNEQFF. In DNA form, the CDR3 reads TGTGCCAGCAGCGGAGTTGGAGGTTCCTACAATGAGCAGTTCTTC.

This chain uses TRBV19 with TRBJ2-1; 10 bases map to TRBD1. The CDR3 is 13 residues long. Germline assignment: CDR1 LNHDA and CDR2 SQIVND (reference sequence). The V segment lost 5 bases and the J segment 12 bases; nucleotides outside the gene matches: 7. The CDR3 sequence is CASSSDRGTAQFF. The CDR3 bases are TGTGCCAGTAGTTCGGACAGGGGGACGGCGCAGTTCTTC.

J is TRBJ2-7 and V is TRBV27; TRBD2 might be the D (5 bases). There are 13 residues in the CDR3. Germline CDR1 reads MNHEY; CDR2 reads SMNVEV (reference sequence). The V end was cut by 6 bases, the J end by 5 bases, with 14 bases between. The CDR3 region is CASSPGLGNEQYF. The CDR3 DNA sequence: TGTGCCAGCAGCCCCGGGCTCGGGAACGAGCAGTACTTC.

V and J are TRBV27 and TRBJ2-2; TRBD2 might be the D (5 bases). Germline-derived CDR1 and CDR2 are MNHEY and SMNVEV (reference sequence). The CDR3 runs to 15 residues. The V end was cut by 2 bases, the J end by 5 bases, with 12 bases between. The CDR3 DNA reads TGTGCCAGCAGTTTAGAGGGAGAGGGTACCGGGGAGCTGTTTTTT. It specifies CASSLEGEGTGELFF.

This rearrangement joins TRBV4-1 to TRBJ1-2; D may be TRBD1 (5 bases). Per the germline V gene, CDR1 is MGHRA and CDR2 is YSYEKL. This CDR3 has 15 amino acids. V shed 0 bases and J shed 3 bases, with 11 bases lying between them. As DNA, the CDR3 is TGCGCCAGCAGCCAAGATTCTGGGACTGACTATGGCTACACCTTC. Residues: CASSQDSGTDYGYTF.

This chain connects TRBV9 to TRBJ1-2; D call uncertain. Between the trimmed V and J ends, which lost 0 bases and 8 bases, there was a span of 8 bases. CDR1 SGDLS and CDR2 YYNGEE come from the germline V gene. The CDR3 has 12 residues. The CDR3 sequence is CASSVGVTGYTF. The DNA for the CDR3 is TGTGCCAGCAGCGTAGGCGTAACCGGCTACACCTTC.

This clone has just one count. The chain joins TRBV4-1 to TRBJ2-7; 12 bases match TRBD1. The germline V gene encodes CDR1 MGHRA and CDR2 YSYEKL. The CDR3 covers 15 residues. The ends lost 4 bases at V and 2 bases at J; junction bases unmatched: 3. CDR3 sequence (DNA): TGCGCCAGCAGCCCGGGGACAGGGGGCACCTACGAGCAGTACTTC. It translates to CASSPGTGGTYEQYF.

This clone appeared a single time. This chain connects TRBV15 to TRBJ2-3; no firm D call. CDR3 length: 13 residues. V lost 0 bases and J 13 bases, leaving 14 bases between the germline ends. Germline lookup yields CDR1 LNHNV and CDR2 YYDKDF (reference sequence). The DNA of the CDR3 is TGTGCCACCAGCAGAGATTGGAACGGAGAGAAGTATTTT. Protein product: CATSRDWNGEKYF.

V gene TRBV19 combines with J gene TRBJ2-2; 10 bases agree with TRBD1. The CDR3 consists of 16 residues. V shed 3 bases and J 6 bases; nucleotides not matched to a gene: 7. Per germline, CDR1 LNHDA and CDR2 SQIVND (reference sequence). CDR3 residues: CASSIDRGQLAGELFF. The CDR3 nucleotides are TGTGCCAGTAGTATTGACAGGGGGCAATTGGCCGGGGAGCTGTTTTTT.

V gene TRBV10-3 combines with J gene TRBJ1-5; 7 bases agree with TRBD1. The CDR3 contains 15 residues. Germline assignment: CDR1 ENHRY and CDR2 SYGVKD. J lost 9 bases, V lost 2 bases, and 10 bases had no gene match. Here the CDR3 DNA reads TGTGCCATCAGTGAGCAGGGGACAGTCTCCGGGCCCCAGCATTTT. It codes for CAISEQGTVSGPQHF.

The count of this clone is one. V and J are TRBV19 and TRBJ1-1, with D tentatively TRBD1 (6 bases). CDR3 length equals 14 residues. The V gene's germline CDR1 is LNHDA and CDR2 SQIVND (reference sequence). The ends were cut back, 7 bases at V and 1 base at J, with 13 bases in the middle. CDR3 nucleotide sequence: TGTGCCAGTAATCCGGGACAACCGAACACTGAAGCTTTCTTT. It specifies CASNPGQPNTEAFF.

CDR3 in amino acids: CASSANQGADTGELFF. Here the CDR3 DNA reads TGTGCCAGCAGCGCTAACCAGGGGGCCGACACCGGGGAGCTGTTTTTT. The rearrangement joins TRBV2 to TRBJ2-2; TRBD1 matches at 8 bases. The CDR3 is made up of 16 amino acids. Germline CDR1 and CDR2: SNHLY and FYNNEI. Trimming removed 6 bases from V and 3 bases from J; junction bases left unmatched: 9.

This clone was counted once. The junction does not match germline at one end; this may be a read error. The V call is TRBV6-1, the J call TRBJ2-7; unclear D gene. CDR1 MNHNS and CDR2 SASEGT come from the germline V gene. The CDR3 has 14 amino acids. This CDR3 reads CASGEAHPSYEQYF. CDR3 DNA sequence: TGTGCCAGCGGTGAGGCCCACCCCTCCTACGAGCAGTACTTC.

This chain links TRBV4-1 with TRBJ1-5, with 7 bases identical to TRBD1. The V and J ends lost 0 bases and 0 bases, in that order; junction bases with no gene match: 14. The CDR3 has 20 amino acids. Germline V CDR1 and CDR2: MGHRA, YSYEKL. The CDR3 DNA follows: TGCGCCAGCAGCCAAGAAAGGGGGCTCGGGTTTATCTATAGCAATCAGCCCCAGCATTTT. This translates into CASSQERGLGFIYSNQPQHF.

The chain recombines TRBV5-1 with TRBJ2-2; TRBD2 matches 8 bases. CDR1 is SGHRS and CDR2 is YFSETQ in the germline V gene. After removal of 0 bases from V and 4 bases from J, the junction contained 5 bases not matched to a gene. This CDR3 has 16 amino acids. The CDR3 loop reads CASSLGGSGITGELFF. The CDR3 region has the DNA TGCGCCAGCAGCTTGGGCGGTAGCGGGATCACCGGGGAGCTGTTTTTT.

The CDR3 protein is CATSRDPASGRNIQYF. DNA for the CDR3: TGTGCCACCAGCAGAGATCCCGCTAGCGGGAGAAACATTCAGTACTTC. The chain joins TRBV15 to TRBJ2-4; 10 bases fit TRBD2. CDR3 size: 16 residues. Germline CDR1 LNHNV, CDR2 YYDKDF (reference sequence). The trim removed 0 bases at V and 6 bases at J, leaving 5 bases unmatched.

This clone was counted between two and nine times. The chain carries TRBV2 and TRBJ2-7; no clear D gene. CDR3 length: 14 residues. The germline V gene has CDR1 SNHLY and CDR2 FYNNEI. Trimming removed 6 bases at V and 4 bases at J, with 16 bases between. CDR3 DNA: TGTGCCAGCAGAATTAGAAGTTTCGAGTACGAGCAGTACTTC. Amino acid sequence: CASRIRSFEYEQYF.

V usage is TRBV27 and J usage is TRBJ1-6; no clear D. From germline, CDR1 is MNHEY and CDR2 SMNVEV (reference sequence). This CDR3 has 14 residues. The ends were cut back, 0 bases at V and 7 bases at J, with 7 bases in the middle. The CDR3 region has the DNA TGTGCCAGCAGTTTATCCTTCGAGAATTCACCCCTCCACTTT. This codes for CASSLSFENSPLHF.

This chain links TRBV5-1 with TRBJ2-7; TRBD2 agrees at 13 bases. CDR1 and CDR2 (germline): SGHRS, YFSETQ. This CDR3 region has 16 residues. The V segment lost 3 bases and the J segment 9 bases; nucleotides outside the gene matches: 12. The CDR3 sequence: CASSSGTSGTYDVQYF. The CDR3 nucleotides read TGCGCCAGCAGCTCCGGGACTAGCGGGACCTACGATGTGCAGTACTTC.